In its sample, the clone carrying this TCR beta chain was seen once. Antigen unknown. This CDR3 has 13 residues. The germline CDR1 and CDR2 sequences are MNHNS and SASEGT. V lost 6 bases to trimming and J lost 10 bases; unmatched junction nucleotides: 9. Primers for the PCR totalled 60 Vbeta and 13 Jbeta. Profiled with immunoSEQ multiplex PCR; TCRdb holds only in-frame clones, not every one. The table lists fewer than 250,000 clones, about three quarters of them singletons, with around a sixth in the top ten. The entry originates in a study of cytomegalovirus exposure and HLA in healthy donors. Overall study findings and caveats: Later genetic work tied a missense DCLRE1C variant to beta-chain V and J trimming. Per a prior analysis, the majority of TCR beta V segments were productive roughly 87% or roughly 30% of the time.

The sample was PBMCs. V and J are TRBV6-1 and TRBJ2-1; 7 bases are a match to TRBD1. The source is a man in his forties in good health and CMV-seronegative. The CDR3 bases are TGTGCCAGCAGGGTCCCAGGGGGTTTGGAGCAGTTCTTC. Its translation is CASRVPGGLEQFF.